The 17 T cell receptor beta chains reported below all come from one sample, sequenced in a study of CD8 T cells in ankylosing spondylitis. Antigens of these TCRs are unknown. Overall study findings and caveats: Blood of patients with ankylosing spondylitis appeared to be characterized by a TCR beta motif of roughly eight highly homologous variants.

TCRdb reprocessed the 5' RACE reads with MiXCR, giving one entry per CDR3 protein. The sample includes around 770,000 distinct CDR3 sequences, about an eighth of them seen just once. Sequencing input: blood, either unsorted or a sorted T cell fraction (not recorded which). These receptors originate from a male donor with ankylosing spondylitis.

This clonotype was seen only a few times. The chain combines TRBV12-3 or TRBV12-4 with TRBJ1-3; no clear D. The CDR3 extends over 17 amino acids. Deletions cut 6 bases from V and 0 bases from J, with 18 bases between. In nucleotides, the CDR3 is TGTGCCAGCAGGGGATGGGTCCCTAGTTACTCTGGAAACACCATATATTTT. Translating gives CASRGWVPSYSGNTIYF.

This clonotype has only a few counts. The gene calls are TRBV7-9 and TRBJ2-7; D is ambiguous. The germline CDR1 and CDR2 sequences are SEHNR and FQNEAQ (reference sequence). V was clipped by 0 bases and J by 3 bases, with 12 bases between them. The CDR3 has 15 residues. DNA of the CDR3: TGTGCCAGCAGCTTAGCAGCAGGAAAGGGCTACGAGCAGTACTTC. Translation: CASSLAAGKGYEQYF.

The CDR3 protein is CASSLIVPPTEAFF. For the CDR3, the DNA is TGCGCCAGCAGCTTAATTGTTCCTCCAACTGAAGCTTTCTTT. This chain uses TRBV5-1 with TRBJ1-1; D is unclear. CDR3 length: 14 residues. The V gene lost 2 bases and the J gene lost 5 bases, with 13 bases spanning the gap. Germline CDR1 reads SGHRS; CDR2 reads YFSETQ.

This clonotype has more than one count but fewer than ten. The rearrangement joins TRBV10-3 to TRBJ2-4, with D perhaps TRBD2 (6 bases). Germline CDR1 and CDR2: ENHRY and SYGVKD. The CDR3 runs 15 residues. V was cut by 0 bases and J by 0 bases, with 6 bases left in between. The CDR3 sequence is CAISESGLAKNIQYF. In DNA form, the CDR3 reads TGTGCCATCAGTGAGTCGGGACTAGCCAAAAACATTCAGTACTTC.

This clonotype was seen only a few times. This chain links TRBV29-1 with TRBJ2-3; D is perhaps TRBD1 (7 bases). The CDR3 contains 14 residues. Trimming pared 4 bases from V and 0 bases from J, leaving 11 bases between. Germline values: CDR1 SQVTM, CDR2 ANQGSEA. CDR3 residues: CSVGGDSSTDTQYF. CDR3 DNA sequence: TGCAGCGTTGGGGGGGACAGTAGCACAGATACGCAGTATTTT.

At least ten counts were recorded for this clonotype. The chain is built from TRBV5-1 and TRBJ2-3, with D unclear. Per the germline V gene, CDR1 is SGHRS and CDR2 is YFSETQ. The CDR3 consists of 14 residues. The V end was cut by 0 bases, the J end by 2 bases, with 7 bases between. CDR3 bases: TGCGCCAGCAGCTTGGATGGAACCACAGATACGCAGTATTTT. Amino acid sequence: CASSLDGTTDTQYF.

This clonotype was seen at least ten times. V usage is TRBV20-1 and J usage is TRBJ1-2; maybe TRBD1 (5 bases). The CDR3 has 12 residues. Germline CDR1 DFQATT, CDR2 SNEGSKA (reference sequence). V gave up 6 bases and J gave up 3 bases, with 11 bases separating them. This CDR3 reads CSARDGDYGYTF. In nucleotides, the CDR3 is TGCAGTGCAAGGGACGGAGACTATGGCTACACCTTC.

V gene TRBV9 combines with J gene TRBJ2-5; 11 bases agree with TRBD2. The CDR3 spans 19 residues. V lost 0 bases and J lost 1; bases outside the gene matches: 11. The germline V gene has CDR1 SGDLS and CDR2 YYNGEE. CDR3 nucleotides: TGTGCCAGCAGCGTAGTGGGGACTAGCGGCGGAGGGGCCCAAGAGACCCAGTACTTC. Amino acid sequence: CASSVVGTSGGGAQETQYF.

The chain is built from TRBV29-1 and TRBJ1-1; TRBD1 agrees at 8 bases. V dropped 7 bases and J dropped 5; count of bases not matched to a gene: 12. The CDR3 is 14 residues long. Per germline, CDR1 SQVTM and CDR2 ANQGSEA. CDR3 coding DNA: TGCAGCGGCTGGAACCAGCAGGGGGCGACTGAAGCTTTCTTT. This translates into CSGWNQQGATEAFF.

A few counts support this clonotype. This sequence joins TRBV12-3 or TRBV12-4 and TRBJ2-5; D assignment may be TRBD1 or TRBD2 (6 bases each). This CDR3 region has 14 residues. The germline V and J ends were trimmed by 8 bases and 5 bases, with 18 bases remaining between them. CDR3 in amino acids: CASAKRGVGETQYF. Here the CDR3 DNA reads TGTGCCAGCGCCAAGAGGGGGGTGGGGGAGACCCAGTACTTC.

The chain combines TRBV6-1 with TRBJ2-6, with D hard to call. Trimming left V 6 bases short and J 0 bases short, with 9 bases between. The CDR3 sequence is 15 residues long. Per the germline V gene, CDR1 is MNHNS and CDR2 is SASEGT. The DNA of the CDR3 is TGTGCCAGCAGCCGACTTAGCTCTGGGGCCAACGTCCTGACTTTC. Protein: CASSRLSSGANVLTF.

The genes are TRBV5-1 and TRBJ1-2; 8 bases align to TRBD1. CDR3 size: 15 residues. The V segment lost 4 bases and the J segment 7 bases; nucleotides outside the gene matches: 12. The V gene's germline CDR1 is SGHRS and CDR2 YFSETQ. The CDR3 sequence: CASSEGTGPQGGYTF. The CDR3 nucleotides read TGCGCCAGCAGCGAGGGGACAGGTCCCCAGGGTGGCTACACCTTC. The complete variable domain, with remaining parts taken from reference TRBV5-1 and TRBJ1-2, reads KAGVTQTPRYLIKTRGQQVTLSCSPISGHRSVSWYQQTPGQGLQFLFEYFSETQRNKGNFPGRFSGRQFSNSRSEMNVSTLELGDSALYLCASSEGTGPQGGYTFGSGTRLTVV.

This clonotype was detected a few times. This chain joins TRBV7-2 and TRBJ2-1, with D unresolved. The CDR3 extends over 14 amino acids. V was pared by 4 bases and J by 4 bases, with 11 bases between. Germline CDR1 and CDR2: SGHTA and FQGNSA. CDR3 DNA sequence: TGTGCCAGCAGCTCTCCGACCCGGTACAATGAGCAGTTCTTC. This sequence encodes CASSSPTRYNEQFF.

The chain recombines TRBV28 with TRBJ2-5, with 9 bases that match TRBD2. The trim removed 5 bases at V and 5 bases at J, leaving 6 bases unmatched. From germline, CDR1 is MDHEN and CDR2 SYDVKM. This CDR3 is 14 amino acids long. CDR3 loop: CASSNAGGGETQYF. The DNA for the CDR3 is TGTGCCAGCAGTAACGCGGGAGGGGGGGAGACCCAGTACTTC.

V gene TRBV5-5 combines with J gene TRBJ2-6; TRBD1 is a possible D gene (5 bases). Germline V gene sequence: CDR1 SGHKS, CDR2 YYEKEE (reference sequence). This CDR3 comprises 15 residues. V was clipped by 2 bases and J by 3 bases, with 9 bases between them. CDR3 bases: TGTGCCAGCAGCTTACCAGGGTTTGGGGCCAACGTCCTGACTTTC. Protein: CASSLPGFGANVLTF.

This clonotype was picked up many times. This rearrangement joins TRBV20-1 to TRBJ1-3; tentatively, D is TRBD1 (5 bases). CDR1 and CDR2 (germline): DFQATT, SNEGSKA (reference sequence). The CDR3 totals 14 residues. Trimming pared 5 bases from V and 8 bases from J, leaving 19 bases between. CDR3 DNA sequence: TGCAGTGCTCAAACGGACACCCCTCGGGACACCATATATTTT. Translation: CSAQTDTPRDTIYF.

Ten or more counts support this clonotype. The V and J genes are TRBV20-1 and TRBJ1-5; 10 bases agree with TRBD1. Germline assignment: CDR1 DFQATT and CDR2 SNEGSKA (reference sequence). J was trimmed by 7 bases and V by 2 bases; bases with no gene match: 8. The CDR3 has 15 amino acids. CDR3 amino acids: CSARPGTGARQPQHF. CDR3 nucleotide sequence: TGCAGTGCTAGACCCGGGACAGGGGCAAGGCAGCCCCAGCATTTT.